A selection of T cell receptor beta chains follows, all from one sample in a study of monozygotic twins with inflammatory bowel disease. From its re-call of the 5' RACE reads, TCRdb lists each CDR3 protein once, without DNA. This sample's table has about 300,000 distinct CDR3 sequences. Sequenced sample: blood. These receptors came from a human donor with ulcerative colitis or Crohn's disease, or a healthy co-twin of an affected twin (not recorded which). Both conserved end residues are part of each CDR3.

V gene	J gene	CDR3 protein
TRBV7-9	TRBJ2-1	CASSFPLTGGAQFF
TRBV6-1	TRBJ1-1	CASSGDRGRTEAFF
TRBV10-3	TRBJ1-4	CATSGTGFEKLFF
TRBV27	TRBJ2-1	CASRAGTSGRSEQFF
TRBV29-1	TRBJ2-1	CSVVGLAGGWARGEQFF
TRBV4-2	TRBJ1-2	CASSQEESGGGSYGYTF
TRBV27	TRBJ2-7	CASSLQVGRLGEQYF
TRBV7-2	TRBJ2-7	CASSPLNEQYF
TRBV15	TRBJ1-4	CATSSPKGGTNEKLFF
TRBV3-1	TRBJ2-2	CASSQDWSQGRKAGELFF
TRBV20-1	TRBJ2-6	CSARQTGSSGANVLTF
TRBV28	TRBJ2-7	CASRTSGRQDEQYF
TRBV12-3/TRBV12-4	TRBJ2-2	CASSFSGTGGGELFF
TRBV24-1	TRBJ2-4	CATSDPSPGKNIQYF
TRBV23-1	TRBJ2-5	CASSHPRTAPQETQYF
TRBV7-2	TRBJ1-5	CASSFNALGNQPQHF
TRBV15	TRBJ2-3	CATIETPGSTDTQYF
TRBV7-2	TRBJ1-6	CASSAGGSYNSPLHF
TRBV7-2	TRBJ2-1	CASSFKSEQFF
TRBV7-2	TRBJ2-1	CASEVLDNEQFF
TRBV6-2/TRBV6-3	TRBJ1-3	CASSYNPGGNTIYF
TRBV20-1	TRBJ2-5	CSAERPPGGAETQYF
TRBV18	TRBJ2-1	CASSPTDYNEQFF
TRBV7-8	TRBJ2-5	CASSLGLVGETQYF
TRBV2	TRBJ2-1	CASSEITKQFF
TRBV9	TRBJ2-5	CASSDSKTGDQETQYF
TRBV9	TRBJ1-6	CASSVGATVGSPLHF
TRBV7-2	TRBJ2-2	CASSLVSGRAAGELFF
TRBV5-1	TRBJ2-5	CASSLLSGPQETQYF
TRBV12-3/TRBV12-4	TRBJ1-4	CASSLQGATNEKLFF
TRBV6-5	TRBJ2-3	CASSYLTGPKNTQYF
TRBV20-1	TRBJ2-5	CSANRGRSETQYF
TRBV5-6	TRBJ2-1	CASSLEWTGYNEQFF
TRBV9	TRBJ2-3	CASSAQPRPPDTQYF
TRBV10-2	TRBJ2-1	CASSENGVNEQFF
TRBV7-2	TRBJ2-7	CASSTSGGGSYEQYF
TRBV20-1	TRBJ1-1	CSGPGQGYTEAFF
TRBV20-1	TRBJ2-6	CSARPGTGGFQANVLTF
TRBV19	TRBJ1-6	CASTRDLSTYNSPLHF
TRBV28	TRBJ2-1	CAGVAGGPNNEQFF
TRBV5-1	TRBJ1-4	CASSLQGADEKLFF
TRBV10-1	TRBJ2-5	CASSENRGMAETQYF
TRBV18	TRBJ2-5	CASSGVETQYF
TRBV27	TRBJ2-1	CASSPPTLDSGSYNEQFF
TRBV23-1	TRBJ1-4	CASFHPGQSNEKLFF
TRBV27	TRBJ2-7	CASTTHHRTVSSYEQYF
TRBV12-3/TRBV12-4	TRBJ2-1	CASSPVAGGAYNEQFF
TRBV20-1	TRBJ2-7	CSATKGQDSYEQYF
TRBV30	TRBJ2-7	CAWCPGGSGYEQYF
TRBV11-1	TRBJ1-6	CASRRQGVVNSPLHF